This T cell receptor beta chain was recorded in a study of cytomegalovirus exposure and HLA in healthy donors. Whole-study findings and limits: The authors reported that TCR beta sequences could predict HLA-A and HLA-B alleles. These predictions were accurate for most subjects in the first cohort. In a later analysis, HLA-associated TCR beta chains were more clonally expanded than equally common others. Testing in vitro showed a few CMV-associated chains specific for CMV antigens. Data from an earlier analysis indicated that most TCR beta V segments were productive either about 87% or about 30% of the time.

The PCR used 60 Vbeta and 13 Jbeta primers. Profiled with immunoSEQ multiplex PCR; TCRdb holds only in-frame clones, not every one. Among about 240,000 clones listed, 81% were seen once. Comment on this clone: Its cognate antigen is unknown.

This CDR3 contains 15 residues. CDR1 is LNHDA and CDR2 is SQIVND in the germline V gene (reference sequence). V dropped 5 bases and J dropped 2; count of bases not matched to a gene: 6. The rearrangement uses TRBV19 and TRBJ1-5, with 7 bases matching TRBD1. The clonotype originates from a woman aged 55-70 years in good health and CMV-seropositive. Sequenced material: PBMCs. The CDR3 reads CASSGSGQGNQPQHF. The CDR3 DNA follows: TGTGCCAGTAGTGGGTCTGGACAGGGCAATCAGCCCCAGCATTTT.